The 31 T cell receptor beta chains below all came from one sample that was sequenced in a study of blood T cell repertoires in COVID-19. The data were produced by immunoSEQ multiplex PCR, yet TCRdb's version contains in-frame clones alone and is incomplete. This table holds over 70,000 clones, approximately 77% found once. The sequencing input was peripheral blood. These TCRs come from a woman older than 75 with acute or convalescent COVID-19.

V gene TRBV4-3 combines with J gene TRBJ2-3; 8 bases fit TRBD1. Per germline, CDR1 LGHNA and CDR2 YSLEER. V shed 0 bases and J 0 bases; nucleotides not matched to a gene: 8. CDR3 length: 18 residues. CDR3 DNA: TGCGCCAGCAGCCAAGATACCCGGGACAGGCGTAGCACAGATACGCAGTATTTT. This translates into CASSQDTRDRRSTDTQYF.

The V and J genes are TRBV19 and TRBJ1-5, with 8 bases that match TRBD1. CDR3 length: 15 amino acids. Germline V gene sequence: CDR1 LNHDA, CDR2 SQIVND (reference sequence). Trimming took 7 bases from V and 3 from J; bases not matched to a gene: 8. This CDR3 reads CASTGQGGNNQPQHF. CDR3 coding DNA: TGTGCCAGTACCGGACAGGGCGGGAACAATCAGCCCCAGCATTTT.

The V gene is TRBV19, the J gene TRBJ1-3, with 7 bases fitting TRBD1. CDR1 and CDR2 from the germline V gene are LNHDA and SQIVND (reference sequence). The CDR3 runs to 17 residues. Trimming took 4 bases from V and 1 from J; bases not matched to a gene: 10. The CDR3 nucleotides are TGTGCCAGTAGTACCCCCCCCGGACAGGCTTCTGGAAACACCATATATTTT. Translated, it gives CASSTPPGQASGNTIYF.

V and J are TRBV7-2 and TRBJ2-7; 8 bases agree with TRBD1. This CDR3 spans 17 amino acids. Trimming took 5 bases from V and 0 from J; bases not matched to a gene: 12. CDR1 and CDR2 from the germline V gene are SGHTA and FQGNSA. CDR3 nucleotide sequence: TGTGCCAGCAGCCGTGGGCCCACAGGGGGTAACTCCTACGAGCAGTACTTC. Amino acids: CASSRGPTGGNSYEQYF.

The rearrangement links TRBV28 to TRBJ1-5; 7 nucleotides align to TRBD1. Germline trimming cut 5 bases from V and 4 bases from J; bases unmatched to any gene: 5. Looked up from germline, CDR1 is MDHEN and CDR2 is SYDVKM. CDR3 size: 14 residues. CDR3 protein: CASSLRDRNQPQHF. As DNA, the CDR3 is TGTGCCAGCAGTCTCCGGGACAGAAATCAGCCCCAGCATTTT.

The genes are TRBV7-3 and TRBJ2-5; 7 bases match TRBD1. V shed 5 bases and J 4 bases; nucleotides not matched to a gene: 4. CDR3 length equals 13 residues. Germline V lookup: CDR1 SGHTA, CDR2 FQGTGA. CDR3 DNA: TGTGCCAGCAGCCCTGCAGGGGGAGAGACCCAGTACTTC. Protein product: CASSPAGGETQYF.

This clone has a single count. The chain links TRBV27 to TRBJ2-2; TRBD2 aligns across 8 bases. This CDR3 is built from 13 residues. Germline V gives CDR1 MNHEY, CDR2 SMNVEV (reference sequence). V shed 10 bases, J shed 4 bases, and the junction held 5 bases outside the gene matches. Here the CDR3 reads CATGTRFTGELFF. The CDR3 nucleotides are TGTGCCACTGGGACTAGGTTCACCGGGGAGCTGTTTTTT.

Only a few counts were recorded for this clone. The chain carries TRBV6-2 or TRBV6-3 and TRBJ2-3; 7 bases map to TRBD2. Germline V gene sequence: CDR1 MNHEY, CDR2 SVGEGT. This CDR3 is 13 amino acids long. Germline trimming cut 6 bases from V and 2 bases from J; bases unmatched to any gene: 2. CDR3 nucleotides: TGTGCCAGCAGCGGGGGGTACACAGATACGCAGTATTTT. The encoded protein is CASSGGYTDTQYF.

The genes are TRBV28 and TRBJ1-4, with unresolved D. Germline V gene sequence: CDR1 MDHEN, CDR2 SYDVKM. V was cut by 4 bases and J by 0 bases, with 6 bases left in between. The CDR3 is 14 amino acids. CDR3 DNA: TGTGCCAGCAGTTACATGGCAACTAATGAAAAACTGTTTTTT. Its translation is CASSYMATNEKLFF.

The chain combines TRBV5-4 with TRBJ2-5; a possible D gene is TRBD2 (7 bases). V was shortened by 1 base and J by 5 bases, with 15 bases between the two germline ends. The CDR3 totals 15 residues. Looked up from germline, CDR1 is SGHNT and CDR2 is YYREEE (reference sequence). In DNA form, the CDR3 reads TGTGCCAGCAGCTTGCGGGAACAGGGAGGGGAGACCCAGTACTTC. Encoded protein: CASSLREQGGETQYF.

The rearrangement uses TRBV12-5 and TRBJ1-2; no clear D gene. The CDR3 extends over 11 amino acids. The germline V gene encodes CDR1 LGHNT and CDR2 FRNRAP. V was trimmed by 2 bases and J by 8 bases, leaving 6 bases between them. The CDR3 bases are TGTGCTAGTGGTTTGACGAGCGGCTACACCTTC. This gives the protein CASGLTSGYTF.

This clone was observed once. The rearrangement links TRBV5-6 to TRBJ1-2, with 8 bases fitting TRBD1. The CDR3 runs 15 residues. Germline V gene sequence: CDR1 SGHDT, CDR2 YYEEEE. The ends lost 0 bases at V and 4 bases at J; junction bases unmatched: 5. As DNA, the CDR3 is TGTGCCAGCAGCTTGGCCGTAGGACAGGGCTATGGCTACACCTTC. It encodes CASSLAVGQGYGYTF.

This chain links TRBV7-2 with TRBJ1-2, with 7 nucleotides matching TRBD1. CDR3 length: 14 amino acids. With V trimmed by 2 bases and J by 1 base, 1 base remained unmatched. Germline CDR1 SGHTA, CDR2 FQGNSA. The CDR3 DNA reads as TGTGCCAGCAGCTTATACAGGGGTAACTATGGCTACACCTTC. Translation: CASSLYRGNYGYTF.

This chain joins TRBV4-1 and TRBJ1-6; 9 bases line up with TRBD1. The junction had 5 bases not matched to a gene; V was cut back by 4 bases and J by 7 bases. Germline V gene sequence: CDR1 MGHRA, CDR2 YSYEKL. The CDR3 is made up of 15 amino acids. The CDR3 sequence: CASSLTGGRNSPLHF. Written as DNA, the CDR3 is TGCGCCAGCAGCCTAACAGGGGGCAGAAATTCACCCCTCCACTTT.

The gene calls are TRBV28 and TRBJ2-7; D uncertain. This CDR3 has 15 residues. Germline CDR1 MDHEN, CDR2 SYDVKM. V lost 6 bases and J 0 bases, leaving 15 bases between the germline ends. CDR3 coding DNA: TGTGCCAGCAGGTCCAACTCCTTTTCCTCCTACGAGCAGTACTTC. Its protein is CASRSNSFSSYEQYF.

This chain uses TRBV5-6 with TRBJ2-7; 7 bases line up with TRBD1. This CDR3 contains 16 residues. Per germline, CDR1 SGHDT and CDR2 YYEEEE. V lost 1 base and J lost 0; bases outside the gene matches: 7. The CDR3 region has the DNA TGTGCCAGCAGCTTGTTGATAACAGGGGACTCCTACGAGCAGTACTTC. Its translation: CASSLLITGDSYEQYF.

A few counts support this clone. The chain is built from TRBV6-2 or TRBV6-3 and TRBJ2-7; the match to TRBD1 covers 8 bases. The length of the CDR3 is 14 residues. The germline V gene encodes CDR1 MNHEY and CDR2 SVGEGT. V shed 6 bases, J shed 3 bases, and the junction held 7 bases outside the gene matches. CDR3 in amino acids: CASSRQGSSYEQYF. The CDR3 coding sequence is TGTGCCAGCAGCAGACAGGGGAGTAGCTACGAGCAGTACTTC.

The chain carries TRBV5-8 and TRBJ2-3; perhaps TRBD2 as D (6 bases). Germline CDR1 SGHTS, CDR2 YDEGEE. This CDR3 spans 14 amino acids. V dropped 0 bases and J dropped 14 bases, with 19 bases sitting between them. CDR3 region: CASSLARGGAGRYF. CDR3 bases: TGTGCCAGCAGCTTGGCCCGGGGCGGGGCGGGGAGGTATTTT.

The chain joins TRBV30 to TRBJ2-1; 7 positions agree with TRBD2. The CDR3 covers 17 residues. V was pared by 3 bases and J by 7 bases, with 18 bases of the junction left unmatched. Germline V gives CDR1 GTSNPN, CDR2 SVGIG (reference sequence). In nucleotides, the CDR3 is TGTGCCTGGAGGGGGGGGAGAAGCTCCACCGGGAGGAATGAGCAGTTCTTC. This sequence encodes CAWRGGRSSTGRNEQFF.

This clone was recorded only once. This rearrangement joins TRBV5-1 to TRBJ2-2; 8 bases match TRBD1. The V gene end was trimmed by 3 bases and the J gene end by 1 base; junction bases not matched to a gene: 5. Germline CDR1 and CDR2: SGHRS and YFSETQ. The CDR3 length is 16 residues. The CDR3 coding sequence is TGCGCCAGCAGCTCCCCGGACAGGGTGAACACCGGGGAGCTGTTTTTT. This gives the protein CASSSPDRVNTGELFF.

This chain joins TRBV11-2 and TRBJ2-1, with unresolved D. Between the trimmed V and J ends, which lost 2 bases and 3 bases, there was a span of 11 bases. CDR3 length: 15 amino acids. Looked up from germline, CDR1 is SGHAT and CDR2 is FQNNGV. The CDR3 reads CASSLSQGVYNEQFF. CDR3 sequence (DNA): TGTGCCAGCAGCTTAAGCCAAGGAGTCTACAATGAGCAGTTCTTC.

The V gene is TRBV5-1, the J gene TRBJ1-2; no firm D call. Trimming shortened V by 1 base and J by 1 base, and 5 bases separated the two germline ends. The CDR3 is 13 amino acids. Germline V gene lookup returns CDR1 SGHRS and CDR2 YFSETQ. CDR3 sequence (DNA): TGCGCCAGCAGCTTGAGCGGTAACTATGGCTACACCTTC. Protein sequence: CASSLSGNYGYTF.

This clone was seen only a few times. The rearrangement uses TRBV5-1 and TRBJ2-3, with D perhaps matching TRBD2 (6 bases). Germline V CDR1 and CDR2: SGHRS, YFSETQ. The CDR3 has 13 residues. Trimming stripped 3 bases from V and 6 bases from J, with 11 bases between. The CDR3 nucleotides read TGCGCCAGCAGCTCTGGGACTGCGGATACGCAGTATTTT. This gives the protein CASSSGTADTQYF.

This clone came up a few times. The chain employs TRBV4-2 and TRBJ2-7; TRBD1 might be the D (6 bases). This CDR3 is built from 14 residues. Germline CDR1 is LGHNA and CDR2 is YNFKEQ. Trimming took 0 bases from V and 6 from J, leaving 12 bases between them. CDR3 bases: TGTGCCAGCAGCCAAGATTATGGGGACATCGAGCAGTACTTC. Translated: CASSQDYGDIEQYF.

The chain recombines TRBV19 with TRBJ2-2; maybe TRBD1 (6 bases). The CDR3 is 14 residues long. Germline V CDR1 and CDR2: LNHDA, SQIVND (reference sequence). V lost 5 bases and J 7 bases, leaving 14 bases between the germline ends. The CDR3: CASSPQGPLGELFF. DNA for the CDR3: TGTGCCAGTAGTCCACAGGGCCCCCTCGGGGAGCTGTTTTTT.

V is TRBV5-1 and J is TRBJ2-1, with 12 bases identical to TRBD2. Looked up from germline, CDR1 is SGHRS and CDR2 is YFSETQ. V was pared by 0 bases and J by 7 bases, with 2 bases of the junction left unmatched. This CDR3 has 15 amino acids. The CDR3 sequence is CASSLASGGGNEQFF. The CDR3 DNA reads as TGCGCCAGCAGCTTGGCTAGCGGGGGGGGTAATGAGCAGTTCTTC.

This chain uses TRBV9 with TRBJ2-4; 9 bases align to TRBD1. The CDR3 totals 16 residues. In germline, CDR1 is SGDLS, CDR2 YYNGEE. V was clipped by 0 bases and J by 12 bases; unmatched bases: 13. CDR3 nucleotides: TGTGCCAGCAGCGTAGATCTGTTCACAGGGGGCGCCTATCAGTACTTC. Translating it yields CASSVDLFTGGAYQYF.

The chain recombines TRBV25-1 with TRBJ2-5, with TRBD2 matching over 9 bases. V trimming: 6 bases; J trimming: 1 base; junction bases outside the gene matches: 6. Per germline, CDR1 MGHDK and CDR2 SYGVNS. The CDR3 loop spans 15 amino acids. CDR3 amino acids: CASSLAGRTQETQYF. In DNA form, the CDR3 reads TGTGCCAGCAGCCTAGCGGGACGGACCCAAGAGACCCAGTACTTC.

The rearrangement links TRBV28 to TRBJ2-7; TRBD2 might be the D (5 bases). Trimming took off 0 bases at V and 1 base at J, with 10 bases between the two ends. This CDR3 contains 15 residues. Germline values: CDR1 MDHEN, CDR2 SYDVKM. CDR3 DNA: TGTGCCAGCAGTTTATGGGCGGGCACTTCCTACGAGCAGTACTTC. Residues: CASSLWAGTSYEQYF.

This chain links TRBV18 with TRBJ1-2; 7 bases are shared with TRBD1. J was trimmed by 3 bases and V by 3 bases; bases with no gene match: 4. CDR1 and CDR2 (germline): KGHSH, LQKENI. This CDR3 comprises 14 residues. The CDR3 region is CASSPAGTDYGYTF. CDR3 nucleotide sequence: TGTGCCAGCTCACCGGCCGGGACAGACTATGGCTACACCTTC.

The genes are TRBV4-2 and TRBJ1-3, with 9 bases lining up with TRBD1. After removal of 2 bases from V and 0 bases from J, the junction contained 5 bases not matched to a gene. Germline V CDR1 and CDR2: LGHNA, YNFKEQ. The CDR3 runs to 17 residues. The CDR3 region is CASSQNPGQGSGNTIYF. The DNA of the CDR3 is TGTGCCAGCAGCCAAAATCCGGGACAGGGCTCTGGAAACACCATATATTTT.